The 3 T cell receptor beta chains given below trace back to one sample, sequenced in a study of T cells in Graves' hyperthyroidism and ophthalmopathy. The investigators amplified TCR beta CDR3 regions from RNA transcripts. HTBI primers were used for first-round RT-PCR of the TCR CDR3. TCRdb reprocessed the multiplex PCR reads with MiXCR, giving one entry per CDR3 protein. The repertoire holds a few hundred thousand distinct CDR3 sequences, with 15% to 18% as singletons. Sequenced input: blood. Receptors originate from a woman aged 30 to 39 with Graves' hyperthyroidism.

The chain employs TRBV20-1 and TRBJ1-5; tentatively, D is TRBD1 (5 bases). The ends were cut back, 1 base at V and 5 bases at J, with 27 bases in the middle. The V gene's germline CDR1 is DFQATT and CDR2 SNEGSKA (reference sequence). This CDR3 is built from 19 residues. CDR3 amino acids: CSARGGGGGFGAVHQPQHF. The CDR3 region has the DNA TGCAGTGCTAGAGGGGGGGGGGGTGGATTTGGGGCCGTCCATCAGCCCCAGCATTTT.

This clonotype was detected many times. The chain carries TRBV7-9 and TRBJ2-2; D might be TRBD1 or TRBD2, each matching 6 bases. V dropped 5 bases and J dropped 5 bases, with 15 bases sitting between them. Germline CDR1 reads SEHNR; CDR2 reads FQNEAQ (reference sequence). This CDR3 is 15 amino acids long. This CDR3 is CASSQQGLRTGELFF. The CDR3 coding sequence is TGTGCCAGCAGCCAACAGGGACTCCGTACCGGGGAGCTGTTTTTT.

This chain joins TRBV12-5 and TRBJ1-3; D is unclear. This CDR3 contains 14 residues. V lost 10 bases to trimming and J lost 1 base, with 14 bases between them. Germline values: CDR1 LGHNT, CDR2 FRNRAP. The CDR3 loop reads CATLQAGSGNTIYF. The CDR3 coding sequence is TGTGCTACCCTGCAGGCGGGTTCTGGAAACACCATATATTTT.